This T cell receptor beta chain came from a study of blood T cell repertoires in COVID-19. Clones were read by immunoSEQ multiplex PCR, and TCRdb kept only the in-frame ones, dropping some. The profile shows about 500,000 clones, about 89% of them singletons. Trimming cost V 5 bases and J 5 bases; bases outside gene matches: 12. Germline CDR1 LGHDT, CDR2 YNNKEL (reference sequence). There are 15 residues in the CDR3. The sample consisted of peripheral blood. The receptor comes from a woman in her 50s with COVID-19, enrolled during active disease. The chain combines TRBV3-1 (or the pseudogene TRBV3-2) with TRBJ2-7; 7 bases match TRBD1. CDR3 DNA sequence: TGTGCCAGCAGCTCCACAAGACAGGGATTGAACGAGCAGTACTTC. Translation: CASSSTRQGLNEQYF.